This TCR beta chain was identified during a study of identical twins listed by TCRdb under 2016. Broadly, across the study: The study deep-sequenced TCR alpha and beta repertoires from monozygotic twins, unrelated adults of various ages and cord blood to test whether fetal clonotypes persist. To rule out contamination, the twin experiments were replicated at different times with different library preparation protocols.

Library preparation was by 5' RACE. Sequencing instrument: Illumina HiSeq 2000. Template switching added a universal primer binding site, and the final cDNA carried a unique molecular identifier that allowed TCR cDNA molecules to be counted accurately. First-strand cDNA for TCR alpha and beta chains was synthesized from specific primers in the conserved constant-segment region. To control for contamination, every cDNA library was double barcoded, receiving both a SMART-Mk sample barcode and Illumina barcodes. TruSeq adapter sequences along with Illumina sample barcodes were introduced in two successive PCR steps. Sequencing of the TCR alpha and beta cDNA libraries was done on the Illumina HiSeq platform using custom primers. In the paper's pipeline: MiGEC processed the raw reads to extract unique molecular identifiers, while MiXCR was used to determine the CDR3 positions. For each individual, recombination models were inferred using an EM algorithm with the repgenHMM and IGoR tools. Shared clonotypes were analyzed with the tcR package in R, and sharing was normalized by the product of cloneset sizes. Out-of-frame nonproductive sequences were analyzed to study raw recombination free of thymic and clonal selection effects. TCRdb applied fastp at Q25 and MiXCR to the public reads, then kept only in-frame beta chains. Rows merge per CDR3 protein into single entries with the most common DNA and genes. The V and J calls come from TCRdb's annotation, not from the publication. The sample profile shows some 590,000 distinct CDR3 sequences; around 9.6% of them were found once. The top ten hold roughly 3.2% of the sample.

General conclusions and limits of the study: Out-of-frame TCR alpha sharing in monozygotic twins was systematically underestimated by recombination models, whereas sharing between unrelated individuals was in agreement with the recombination models. Abundant cord blood beta clonotypes had fewer insertions, young adult naive repertoires showed a similar but weaker trend, and memory repertoires showed no such trend. Because the same donors could not be followed over many years, the conclusions relied on cross-sectional statistical analysis. Out-of-frame TCR alpha sequences shared between twins showed an excess of low generation-probability sequences compared with coincidental sharing between unrelated individuals. The excess sharing between twins in beta out-of-frame sequences was weaker because fewer shared sequences reduced the signal-to-noise ratio. Invariant T cells such as MAIT and iNKT could partly confound zero-insertion analyses, though diverse VJ usage argued against this for most clonotypes.

This clonotype has more than one count but fewer than ten. It lacks a known antigen. Base-call qualities are not available, and no considerably larger clone is one nucleotide away. At the junction V is shortened by 3 bases and J by 5 bases, with 17 bases in between. The CDR3 starts with the cysteine, ends with the phenylalanine, and has 15 residues. Of the read, only the CDR3 DNA is kept; its 45 bases are in frame from base 1. CDR1 and CDR2 are read off the germline V gene as MRHNA and SNTAGT. Every donor was a healthy Caucasian. Three pairs of female monozygotic twins, all aged roughly 18 to 29 years, made up the twin cohort. Peripheral blood mononuclear cells were the source from which RNA for the TCR libraries was isolated. This sample also belongs to another study, concerning yellow fever vaccine responses in identical twins. Drawing on the second study: According to the authors, the vaccine-induced T cell response in identical twins seemed to be partly convergent and partly specific to each individual. In the study, vaccine-responding T cell clones were precisely tracked in identical twins.

The V gene is TRBV6-4 and the J gene is TRBJ2-7; no confident D gene assignment can be made. The clonotype comes from a woman aged 18-29 years in good health. What was sequenced was PBMCs. The CDR3 has the sequence CASSDSAPPDDEQYF. The DNA sequence is as follows: TGTGCCAGCAGTGATTCCGCGCCGCCCGACGACGAGCAGTACTTC.